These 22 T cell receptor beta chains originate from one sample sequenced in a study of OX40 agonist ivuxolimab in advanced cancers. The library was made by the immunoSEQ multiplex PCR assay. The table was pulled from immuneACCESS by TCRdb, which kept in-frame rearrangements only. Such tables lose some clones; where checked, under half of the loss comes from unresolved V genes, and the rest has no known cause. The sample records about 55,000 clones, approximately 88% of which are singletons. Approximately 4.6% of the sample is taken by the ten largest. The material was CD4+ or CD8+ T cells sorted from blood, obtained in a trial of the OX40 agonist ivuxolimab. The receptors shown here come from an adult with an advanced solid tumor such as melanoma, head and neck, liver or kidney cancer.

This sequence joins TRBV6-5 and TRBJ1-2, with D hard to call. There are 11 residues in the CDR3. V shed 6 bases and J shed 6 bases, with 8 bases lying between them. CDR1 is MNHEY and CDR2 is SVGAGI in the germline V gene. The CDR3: CASSHEDGYTF. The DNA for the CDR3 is TGTGCCAGCAGCCACGAGGATGGCTACACCTTC.

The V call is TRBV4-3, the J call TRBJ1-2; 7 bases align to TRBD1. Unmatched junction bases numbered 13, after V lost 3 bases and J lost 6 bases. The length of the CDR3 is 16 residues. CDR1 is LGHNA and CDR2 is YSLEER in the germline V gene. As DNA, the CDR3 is TGCGCCAGCAGCCACCTTCCAGGGGGGCCTCTGGATGGCTACACCTTC. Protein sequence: CASSHLPGGPLDGYTF.

The CDR3 DNA follows: TGTGCCAGTAGTATAGCGCAGAACACAGATACGCAGTATTTT. Translating it yields CASSIAQNTDTQYF. The genes are TRBV19 and TRBJ2-3; D unresolved. The germline CDR1 and CDR2 sequences are LNHDA and SQIVND (reference sequence). Trimming shortened V by 1 base and J by 2 bases, and 7 bases separated the two germline ends. This CDR3 contains 14 residues.

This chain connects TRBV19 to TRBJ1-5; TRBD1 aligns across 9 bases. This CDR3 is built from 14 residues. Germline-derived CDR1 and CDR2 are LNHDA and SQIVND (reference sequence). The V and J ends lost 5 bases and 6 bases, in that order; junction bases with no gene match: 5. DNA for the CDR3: TGTGCCAGTAGTGCCCGGACAGGGGTTCAGCCCCAGCATTTT. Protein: CASSARTGVQPQHF.

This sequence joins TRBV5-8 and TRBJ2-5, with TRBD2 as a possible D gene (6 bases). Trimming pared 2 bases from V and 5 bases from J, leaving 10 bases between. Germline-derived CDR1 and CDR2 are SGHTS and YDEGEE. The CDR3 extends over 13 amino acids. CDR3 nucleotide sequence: TGTGCCAGCAGCTTTTGGGGGGTCGAGACCCAGTACTTC. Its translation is CASSFWGVETQYF.

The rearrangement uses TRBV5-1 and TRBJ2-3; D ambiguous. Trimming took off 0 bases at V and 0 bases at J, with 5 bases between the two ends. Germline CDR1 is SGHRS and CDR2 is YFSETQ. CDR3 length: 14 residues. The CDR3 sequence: CASSLEVSTDTQYF. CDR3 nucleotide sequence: TGCGCCAGCAGCTTGGAGGTGAGCACAGATACGCAGTATTTT.

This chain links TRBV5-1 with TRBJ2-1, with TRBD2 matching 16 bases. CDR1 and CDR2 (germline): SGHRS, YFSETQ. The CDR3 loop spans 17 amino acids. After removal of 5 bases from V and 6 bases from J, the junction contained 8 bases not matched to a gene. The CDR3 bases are TGCGCCAGCAGAAGGGGACTAGCGGGAGGGCTGGCCAATGAGCAGTTCTTC. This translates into CASRRGLAGGLANEQFF.

The CDR3 region has the DNA TGTGCCAGCAGCCAAGGACTAGCGGGAGAGACCCAGTACTTC. This gives the protein CASSQGLAGETQYF. The rearrangement joins TRBV4-2 to TRBJ2-5, with TRBD2 identical over 10 bases. J was trimmed by 4 bases and V by 1 base; bases with no gene match: 0. There are 14 residues in the CDR3. The germline V gene has CDR1 LGHNA and CDR2 YNFKEQ.

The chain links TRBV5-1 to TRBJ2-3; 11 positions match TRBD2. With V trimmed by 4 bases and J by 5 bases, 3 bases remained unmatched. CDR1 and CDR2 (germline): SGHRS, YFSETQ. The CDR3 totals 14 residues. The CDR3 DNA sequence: TGCGCCAGCAGCGGAGGGACTAGCGGAGATACGCAGTATTTT. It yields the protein CASSGGTSGDTQYF.

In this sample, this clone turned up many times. In nucleotides, the CDR3 is TGTGCCAGCAGCCCCCACCCGCCACCGACCAACCAAGAGACCCAGTACTTC. Its protein product is CASSPHPPPTNQETQYF. The chain recombines TRBV7-6 with TRBJ2-5; D gene unclear. This CDR3 is 17 amino acids long. The V gene's germline CDR1 is SGHVS and CDR2 FNYEAQ. The ends were cut back, 5 bases at V and 0 bases at J, with 19 bases in the middle.

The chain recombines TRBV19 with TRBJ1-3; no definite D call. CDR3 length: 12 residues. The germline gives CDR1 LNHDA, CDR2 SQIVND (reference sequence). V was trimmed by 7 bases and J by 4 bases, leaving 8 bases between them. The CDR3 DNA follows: TGTGCCAGTACCCTCACGGGAAACACCATATATTTT. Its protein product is CASTLTGNTIYF.

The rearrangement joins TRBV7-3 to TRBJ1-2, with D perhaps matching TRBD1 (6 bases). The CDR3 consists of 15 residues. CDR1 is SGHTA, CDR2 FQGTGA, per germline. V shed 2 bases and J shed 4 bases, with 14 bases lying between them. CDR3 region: CASSLSSGEGYGYTF. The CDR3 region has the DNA TGTGCCAGCAGCTTATCCTCAGGGGAGGGCTATGGCTACACCTTC.

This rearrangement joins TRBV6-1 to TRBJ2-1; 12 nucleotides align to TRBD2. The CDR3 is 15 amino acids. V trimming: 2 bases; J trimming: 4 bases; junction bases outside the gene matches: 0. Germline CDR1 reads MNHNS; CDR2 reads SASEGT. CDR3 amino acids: CASSELAGGYNEQFF. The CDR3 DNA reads TGTGCCAGCAGTGAACTAGCGGGAGGGTACAATGAGCAGTTCTTC.

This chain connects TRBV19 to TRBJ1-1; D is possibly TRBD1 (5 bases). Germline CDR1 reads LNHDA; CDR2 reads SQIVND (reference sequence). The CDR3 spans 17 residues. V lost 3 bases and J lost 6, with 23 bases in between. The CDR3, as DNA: TGTGCCAGTAGTATCGGGGGTCAGGGTGAGAGGGTAGCTGAAGCTTTCTTT. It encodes CASSIGGQGERVAEAFF.

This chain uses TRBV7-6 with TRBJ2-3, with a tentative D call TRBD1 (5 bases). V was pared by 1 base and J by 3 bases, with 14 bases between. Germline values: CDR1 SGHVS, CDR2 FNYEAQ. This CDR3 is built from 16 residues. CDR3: CASSLVTGGGTDTQYF. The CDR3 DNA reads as TGTGCCAGCAGCTTAGTCACAGGTGGTGGAACAGATACGCAGTATTTT.

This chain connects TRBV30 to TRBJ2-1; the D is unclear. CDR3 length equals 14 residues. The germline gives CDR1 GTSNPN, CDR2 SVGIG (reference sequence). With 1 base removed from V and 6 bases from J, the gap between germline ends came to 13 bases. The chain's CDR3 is CAWSEGVAGNEQFF. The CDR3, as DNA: TGTGCCTGGAGTGAAGGAGTAGCTGGCAATGAGCAGTTCTTC.

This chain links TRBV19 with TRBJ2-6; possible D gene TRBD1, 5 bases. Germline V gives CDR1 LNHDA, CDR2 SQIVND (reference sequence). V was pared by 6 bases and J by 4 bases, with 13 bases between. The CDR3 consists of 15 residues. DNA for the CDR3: TGTGCCAGTAGGTCTCAGGGTTCAGGGGCCAACGTCCTGACTTTC. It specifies CASRSQGSGANVLTF.

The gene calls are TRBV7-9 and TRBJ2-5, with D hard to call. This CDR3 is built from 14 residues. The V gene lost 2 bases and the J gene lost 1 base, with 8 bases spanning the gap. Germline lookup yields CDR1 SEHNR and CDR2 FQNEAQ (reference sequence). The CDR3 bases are TGTGCCAGCAGCTTAACCATGCCCCAAGAGACCCAGTACTTC. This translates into CASSLTMPQETQYF. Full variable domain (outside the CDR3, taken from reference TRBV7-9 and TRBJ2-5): DTGVSQNPRHKITKRGQNVTFRCDPISEHNRLYWYRQTLGQGPEFLTYFQNEAQLEKSRLLSDRFSAERPKGSFSTLEIQRTEQGDSAMYLCASSLTMPQETQYFGPGTRLLVL.

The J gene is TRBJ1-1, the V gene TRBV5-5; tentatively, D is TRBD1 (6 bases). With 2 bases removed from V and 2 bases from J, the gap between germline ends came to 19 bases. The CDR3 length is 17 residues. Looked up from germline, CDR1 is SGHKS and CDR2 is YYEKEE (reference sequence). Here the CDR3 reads CASSFGAGGAPNTEAFF. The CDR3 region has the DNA TGTGCCAGCAGCTTTGGGGCCGGGGGGGCGCCTAACACTGAAGCTTTCTTT.

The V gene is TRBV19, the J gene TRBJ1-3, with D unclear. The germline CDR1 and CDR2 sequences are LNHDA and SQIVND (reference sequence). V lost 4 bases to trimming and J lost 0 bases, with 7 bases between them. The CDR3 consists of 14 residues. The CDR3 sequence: CASSKPNSGNTIYF. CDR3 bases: TGTGCCAGTAGTAAACCGAACTCTGGAAACACCATATATTTT.

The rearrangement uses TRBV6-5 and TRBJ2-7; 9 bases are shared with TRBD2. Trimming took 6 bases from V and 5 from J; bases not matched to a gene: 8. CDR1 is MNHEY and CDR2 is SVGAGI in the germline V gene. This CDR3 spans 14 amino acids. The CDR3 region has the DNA TGTGCCAGCAGGAGTAGCGGGAGTCTCCACGAGCAGTACTTC. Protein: CASRSSGSLHEQYF.

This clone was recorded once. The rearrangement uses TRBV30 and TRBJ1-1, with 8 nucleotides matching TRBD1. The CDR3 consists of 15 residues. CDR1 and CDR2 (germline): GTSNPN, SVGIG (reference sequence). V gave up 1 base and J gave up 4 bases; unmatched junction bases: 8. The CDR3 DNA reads TGTGCCTGGAGTGATCGCAGGACAGGGATCACTGAAGCTTTCTTT. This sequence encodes CAWSDRRTGITEAFF.